These 26 T cell receptor beta chains were all obtained from the same sample, sequenced in a study of T cell responses to AZD1222 COVID-19 vaccine. Libraries were prepared by immunoSEQ multiplex PCR; TCRdb keeps only in-frame clonotypes and omits some of them. The sample consists of 130,000 to 150,000 clones, approximately 89% of them appearing once. Here the sequenced sample was peripheral blood, taken on day 0 of AZD1222 vaccination. All receptors come from an adult in good health.

The chain recombines TRBV28 with TRBJ1-1, with 7 bases aligning to TRBD1. CDR1 and CDR2 (germline): MDHEN, SYDVKM. V was pared by 8 bases and J by 13 bases, with 10 bases of the junction left unmatched. The CDR3 has 11 residues. CDR3 nucleotide sequence: TGTGCCAGCTTTGACAGGGTTTCGGTTTTCTTT. Translating it yields CASFDRVSVFF.

This sequence joins TRBV6-5 and TRBJ1-6; a possible D gene is TRBD1 (5 bases). V dropped 2 bases and J dropped 6 bases, with 11 bases sitting between them. Germline V CDR1 and CDR2: MNHEY, SVGAGI. This CDR3 spans 15 amino acids. CDR3 coding DNA: TGTGCCAGCAGTTACCTTGACAGTACTAATTCACCCCTCCACTTT. Translation: CASSYLDSTNSPLHF.

The chain uses TRBV12-2 and TRBJ1-2; TRBD1 is the table's D call, not checked against the DNA. TRBV12-2 has pseudogene status. The CDR3 has 15 amino acids. CDR3 DNA: TGTGCAAGTCGCTGTACCGGGACAGATATTTATGGCTACACCTTC. It codes for CASRCTGTDIYGYTF.

This clone was counted a single time. The chain carries TRBV15 and TRBJ1-5; TRBD1 is a possible D gene (5 bases). Germline loops: CDR1 LNHNV, CDR2 YYDKDF (reference sequence). V gave up 0 bases and J gave up 7 bases, with 10 bases separating them. The CDR3 is 14 residues long. CDR3 in amino acids: CATSRDLGDQPQHF. CDR3 DNA: TGTGCCACCAGCAGAGATTTGGGGGACCAGCCCCAGCATTTT.

This sequence joins TRBV2 and TRBJ2-7; 10 bases line up with TRBD1. V trimming: 6 bases; J trimming: 4 bases; junction bases outside the gene matches: 9. CDR3 length equals 15 residues. The germline CDR1 and CDR2 sequences are SNHLY and FYNNEI. CDR3 coding DNA: TGTGCCAGCAGCTCCCCGGGACAGGGGTTGTACGAGCAGTACTTC. Amino acid sequence: CASSSPGQGLYEQYF.

This chain links TRBV9 with TRBJ2-1, with TRBD2 identical over 8 bases. The CDR3 runs 17 residues. Germline CDR1 is SGDLS and CDR2 is YYNGEE. The V segment lost 0 bases and the J segment 0 bases; nucleotides outside the gene matches: 5. CDR3 DNA: TGTGCCAGCAGCGTAGCGGCGGGAGGCCACTCCTACAATGAGCAGTTCTTC. Its protein is CASSVAAGGHSYNEQFF.

The chain uses TRBV7-2 and TRBJ1-6, with D unclear. V lost 6 bases and J lost 3, with 15 bases in between. Germline V lookup: CDR1 SGHTA, CDR2 FQGNSA. The CDR3 runs to 16 residues. CDR3 loop: CASSPLTLYYNSPLHF. For the CDR3, the DNA is TGTGCCAGCAGTCCCCTGACACTCTACTATAATTCACCCCTCCACTTT.

The chain couples TRBV7-9 to TRBJ1-2, with D perhaps matching TRBD1 (5 bases). Trimming left V 2 bases short and J 4 bases short, with 11 bases between. This CDR3 spans 14 amino acids. Germline lookup yields CDR1 SEHNR and CDR2 FQNEAQ (reference sequence). The CDR3 sequence is CASSLLSGLYGYTF. The CDR3 DNA is TGTGCCAGCAGCTTACTGTCGGGGCTCTATGGCTACACCTTC.

This rearrangement joins TRBV7-2 to TRBJ1-1, with D uncertain. The CDR3 spans 13 residues. V lost 3 bases and J lost 0, with 5 bases in between. In germline, CDR1 is SGHTA, CDR2 FQGNSA. The CDR3 region is CASSFGMNTEAFF. The CDR3 nucleotides read TGTGCCAGCAGCTTCGGGATGAACACTGAAGCTTTCTTT.

The V call is TRBV7-9, the J call TRBJ2-7, with 11 positions matching TRBD1. This CDR3 has 15 amino acids. With 1 base clipped from V and 6 bases from J, the junction kept 5 bases outside the gene matches. Germline values: CDR1 SEHNR, CDR2 FQNEAQ (reference sequence). DNA for the CDR3: TGTGCCAGCAGCTTAGGGGCCGGGACAGGGGGCGAGCAGTACTTC. It is translated as CASSLGAGTGGEQYF.

The J gene is TRBJ1-2, the V gene TRBV25-1, with 8 positions matching TRBD1. Germline lookup yields CDR1 MGHDK and CDR2 SYGVNS. V lost 5 bases, J lost 10 bases, and 18 bases stayed unmatched. The CDR3 spans 16 residues. The CDR3 region has the DNA TGTGCCAGCAGTAACCCGGACCCCGTCAGGGGGCATGACTACACCTTC. It encodes CASSNPDPVRGHDYTF.

This clone has only a few counts. This chain joins TRBV4-3 and TRBJ2-1; 9 bases align to TRBD1. This CDR3 is 15 amino acids long. J lost 8 bases, V lost 1 base, and 6 bases had no gene match. CDR1 is LGHNA, CDR2 YSLEER, per germline. CDR3: CASSQGTGEVDEQFF. In nucleotides, the CDR3 is TGCGCCAGCAGCCAAGGGACAGGGGAGGTCGATGAGCAGTTCTTC.

This chain connects TRBV6-6 to TRBJ2-7; 8 bases fit TRBD1. There are 15 residues in the CDR3. V gave up 1 base and J gave up 4 bases; unmatched junction bases: 6. Germline V CDR1 and CDR2: MNHNY, SVGAGI (reference sequence). CDR3 amino acids: CASSYYLGQGYEQYF. Written as DNA, the CDR3 is TGTGCCAGCAGTTACTATTTAGGACAGGGTTACGAGCAGTACTTC.

The chain carries TRBV7-9 and TRBJ2-2; D ambiguous. The CDR3 extends over 15 amino acids. V was trimmed by 2 bases and J by 5 bases, leaving 12 bases between them. In germline, CDR1 is SEHNR, CDR2 FQNEAQ (reference sequence). CDR3 bases: TGTGCCAGCAGCTTACGACTTTTTGGGACCGGGGAGCTGTTTTTT. It encodes CASSLRLFGTGELFF.

The chain carries TRBV5-4 and TRBJ1-6; D may be TRBD1 (6 bases). The length of the CDR3 is 16 residues. CDR1 SGHNT and CDR2 YYREEE come from the germline V gene (reference sequence). V was trimmed by 4 bases and J by 7 bases, leaving 18 bases between them. CDR3 DNA sequence: TGTGCCAGCAGCACCCCTATGACAGGTGGGAATTCACCCCTCCACTTT. Amino acids: CASSTPMTGGNSPLHF.

The V gene is TRBV7-9, the J gene TRBJ1-4; D is unresolved. Trimming removed 1 base from V and 10 bases from J, with 13 bases in between. This CDR3 comprises 14 residues. Germline lookup yields CDR1 SEHNR and CDR2 FQNEAQ (reference sequence). CDR3 nucleotides: TGTGCCAGCAGCTTAGGGTGGGCCGAGGGAAAACTGTTTTTT. It specifies CASSLGWAEGKLFF.

This clone was picked up a small number of times. The rearrangement joins TRBV3-1 (or the pseudogene TRBV3-2) to TRBJ1-2; D unclear. The CDR3 consists of 12 residues. V was shortened by 4 bases and J by 5 bases, with 8 bases between the two germline ends. Germline CDR1 is LGHDT and CDR2 is YNNKEL (reference sequence). The chain's CDR3 is CASSLADYGYTF. The CDR3 DNA follows: TGTGCCAGCAGCCTGGCAGATTATGGCTACACCTTC.

Here the CDR3 reads CASSPLTSGKYNEQFF. The CDR3 coding sequence is TGCGCCAGCAGCCCCTTGACTAGCGGGAAGTACAATGAGCAGTTCTTC. The chain employs TRBV5-1 and TRBJ2-1; 11 positions match TRBD2. The CDR3 totals 16 residues. The germline V gene has CDR1 SGHRS and CDR2 YFSETQ. V was pared by 4 bases and J by 4 bases, with 7 bases of the junction left unmatched.

The chain joins TRBV29-1 to TRBJ2-7; no clear D. Per germline, CDR1 SQVTM and CDR2 ANQGSEA. The CDR3 totals 12 residues. Between the trimmed V and J ends, which lost 4 bases and 7 bases, there was a span of 14 bases. CDR3 sequence: CSVGGQLEEQYF. The DNA of the CDR3 is TGCAGCGTTGGGGGTCAACTTGAAGAGCAGTACTTC.

The V and J genes are TRBV27 and TRBJ1-5; D possibly corresponds to TRBD1 (5 bases). The CDR3 is 13 amino acids. The germline CDR1 and CDR2 sequences are MNHEY and SMNVEV (reference sequence). Trimming shortened V by 8 bases and J by 0 bases, and 8 bases separated the two germline ends. CDR3 nucleotides: TGTGCCAGCGGAGGGGATAGCAATCAGCCCCAGCATTTT. Its translation: CASGGDSNQPQHF.

The chain combines TRBV4-1 with TRBJ2-7; D tentatively fits TRBD1 or TRBD2 (5 bases each). The germline V gene encodes CDR1 MGHRA and CDR2 YSYEKL. The V end was cut by 3 bases, the J end by 2 bases, with 14 bases between. The CDR3 is 15 residues long. The CDR3 is CASSHATLGAYEQYF. The CDR3 DNA reads TGCGCCAGCAGCCATGCCACCTTGGGGGCCTACGAGCAGTACTTC.

This clone turned up a few times. The chain has TRBV6-6 and TRBJ1-4, with D tentatively TRBD1 (5 bases). Germline lookup yields CDR1 MNHNY and CDR2 SVGAGI (reference sequence). The V end lost 0 bases, the J end lost 6 bases, and 11 bases lay between the germline ends. The CDR3 spans 15 residues. CDR3 coding DNA: TGTGCCAGCAGTTACTCGAGCCAGGGACATGAAAAACTGTTTTTT. Protein sequence: CASSYSSQGHEKLFF.

The rearrangement uses TRBV18 and TRBJ1-2; D is undetermined. Trimming took 0 bases from V and 1 from J, leaving 24 bases between them. The germline V gene has CDR1 KGHSH and CDR2 LQKENI. The CDR3 loop spans 20 amino acids. The CDR3 bases are TGTGCCAGCTCACCACCGATCGGCCTCACCGCCATTGGACTTAACTATGGCTACACCTTC. This gives the protein CASSPPIGLTAIGLNYGYTF.

CDR3 in amino acids: CASSLGHVEAFF. DNA of the CDR3: TGTGCCAGCAGCCTGGGACATGTTGAAGCTTTCTTT. V usage is TRBV7-9 and J usage is TRBJ1-1; TRBD1 might be the D (6 bases). The CDR3 length is 12 residues. CDR1 and CDR2 (germline): SEHNR, FQNEAQ (reference sequence). V lost 5 bases, J lost 7 bases, and 11 bases lay in between.

The J gene is TRBJ1-1, the V gene TRBV19; perhaps TRBD1 as D (5 bases). The CDR3 covers 14 residues. CDR1 and CDR2 (germline): LNHDA, SQIVND (reference sequence). V was cut by 7 bases and J by 3 bases, with 15 bases left in between. CDR3 DNA: TGTGCCAGTACGGCTGTGGGGGTGTACACTGAAGCTTTCTTT. This codes for CASTAVGVYTEAFF.

This clone occurred once. Other nucleotide sequences from this sample produce the same CDR3. V usage is TRBV7-6 and J usage is TRBJ1-1; D may be TRBD1 (5 bases). The CDR3 has 15 amino acids. V lost 2 bases and J 0 bases, leaving 10 bases between the germline ends. Germline-derived CDR1 and CDR2 are SGHVS and FNYEAQ. CDR3 sequence reads: CASSLPPGMNTEAFF. The CDR3 nucleotides are TGTGCCAGCAGCTTACCACCAGGGATGAACACTGAAGCTTTCTTT.